The TCR beta chain under discussion was sequenced for a study of technical replicates of blood from several donors. Germline lookup yields CDR1 SGDLS and CDR2 YYNGEE. The CDR3 is 16 amino acids. J gave up 8 bases and V 6 bases, and 14 bases lay outside the gene matches. The assay was immunoSEQ multiplex PCR, and TCRdb's table has in-frame clones only and misses some. The sample consists of about 88,000 clones, around 94% of them appearing once. The receptor was isolated from a human donor in good health. The chain carries TRBV9 and TRBJ2-1; 10 nucleotides match TRBD1. The sequenced material came from T cells isolated from PBMCs. The CDR3 loop is CASTRGDRTGGDEQFF. The CDR3 DNA sequence: TGTGCCAGCACCAGGGGAGACAGGACAGGGGGGGATGAGCAGTTCTTC.